Presented here are 25 T cell receptor beta chains from one specimen sequenced in a study of blood T cells in healthy people across ages. A J-beta primer mix and a sample-barcoded 5' primer were used in a second PCR of roughly 6 to 11 cycles. TCRdb reprocessed the 5' RACE reads with MiXCR, giving one entry per CDR3 protein. The sample holds 1.5 million to 2 million distinct CDR3 sequences; approximately 50% are singletons and the top ten take less than 2.5%. Sequencing was performed on blood. These receptors all come from a woman between 35 and 50 years old in good health.

This clonotype was detected once. This chain uses TRBV2 with TRBJ2-5; a possible D gene is TRBD2 (6 bases). The CDR3 is 13 residues long. In germline, CDR1 is SNHLY, CDR2 FYNNEI. V lost 4 bases and J 5 bases, leaving 11 bases between the germline ends. DNA for the CDR3: TGTGCCAGCAGTGGCGGGACTTTGGAGACCCAGTACTTC. Its translation is CASSGGTLETQYF.

This clonotype was seen a few times. The V gene is TRBV27, the J gene TRBJ2-4, with D possibly matching TRBD1 (7 bases). This CDR3 spans 17 amino acids. Trimming took 4 bases from V and 3 from J, leaving 19 bases between them. Germline CDR1 MNHEY, CDR2 SMNVEV (reference sequence). The CDR3 sequence is CASSSTQTGRIKNIQYF. CDR3 in DNA: TGTGCCAGCAGTTCCACCCAGACAGGGAGGATCAAAAACATTCAGTACTTC.

The chain employs TRBV4-3 and TRBJ2-3; perhaps TRBD2 as D (5 bases). Germline lookup yields CDR1 LGHNA and CDR2 YSLEER. This CDR3 comprises 13 residues. Trimming stripped 2 bases from V and 4 bases from J, with 7 bases between. Here the CDR3 reads CASSQQRADTQYF. The DNA of the CDR3 is TGCGCCAGCAGCCAACAGAGGGCAGATACGCAGTATTTT.

The chain combines TRBV7-9 with TRBJ2-5; TRBD2 matches at 8 bases. The CDR3 spans 15 residues. In germline, CDR1 is SEHNR, CDR2 FQNEAQ (reference sequence). J gave up 2 bases and V 7 bases, and 9 bases lay outside the gene matches. The CDR3 loop reads CASNKAGAPQETQYF. The CDR3 DNA sequence: TGTGCCAGCAACAAAGCGGGGGCCCCACAAGAGACCCAGTACTTC.

V gene TRBV28 combines with J gene TRBJ2-3; 11 bases map to TRBD1. The CDR3 sequence is 16 residues long. Germline trimming cut 6 bases from V and 3 bases from J; bases unmatched to any gene: 8. Germline values: CDR1 MDHEN, CDR2 SYDVKM. CDR3 protein: CASRRAGTGGTDTQYF. The CDR3 DNA reads as TGTGCCAGCAGAAGGGCCGGGACAGGGGGTACAGATACGCAGTATTTT.

The V and J genes are TRBV9 and TRBJ2-3; 11 nucleotides agree with TRBD2. From germline, CDR1 is SGDLS and CDR2 YYNGEE. This CDR3 is built from 16 residues. V was clipped by 3 bases and J by 2 bases; unmatched bases: 5. The chain's CDR3 is CASSATSGDLTDTQYF. In nucleotides, the CDR3 is TGTGCCAGCAGCGCGACTAGCGGGGACCTCACAGATACGCAGTATTTT.

V gene TRBV20-1 combines with J gene TRBJ2-4; 8 bases are shared with TRBD2. Germline V gene data show CDR1 as DFQATT and CDR2 as SNEGSKA (reference sequence). J gave up 1 base and V 5 bases, and 7 bases lay outside the gene matches. This CDR3 is 15 amino acids long. DNA of the CDR3: TGCAGTGCTCCCCTAGGACTAGCCGCCAAAAACATTCAGTACTTC. Residues: CSAPLGLAAKNIQYF.

There are a few counts of this clonotype. V usage is TRBV7-2 and J usage is TRBJ1-2; D might be TRBD1 (5 bases). V was pared by 5 bases and J by 0 bases, with 13 bases between. CDR3 length equals 15 residues. Germline assignment: CDR1 SGHTA and CDR2 FQGNSA. The CDR3 sequence is CASSQQATANYGYTF. CDR3 DNA sequence: TGTGCCAGCAGCCAACAGGCTACGGCTAACTATGGCTACACCTTC.

The rearrangement links TRBV9 to TRBJ2-5, with D possibly being TRBD1 (6 bases). V lost 0 bases to trimming and J lost 5 bases, with 14 bases between them. The CDR3 is 15 residues long. Germline CDR1 SGDLS, CDR2 YYNGEE. The CDR3 protein is CASSVEDRWGETQYF. The CDR3 DNA reads as TGTGCCAGCAGCGTAGAAGACAGGTGGGGGGAGACCCAGTACTTC.

This clonotype was counted once. This sequence joins TRBV7-9 and TRBJ2-3; 7 nucleotides match TRBD2. This CDR3 comprises 16 residues. J was trimmed by 5 bases and V by 4 bases; bases with no gene match: 12. Germline CDR1 is SEHNR and CDR2 is FQNEAQ (reference sequence). CDR3 DNA sequence: TGTGCCAGCAGCTCCGGGGAGGGCGGAGTAATAGATACGCAGTATTTT. Amino acid sequence: CASSSGEGGVIDTQYF. Filled out from reference TRBV7-9 and TRBJ2-3, the complete variable domain reads DTGVSQNPRHKITKRGQNVTFRCDPISEHNRLYWYRQTLGQGPEFLTYFQNEAQLEKSRLLSDRFSAERPKGSFSTLEIQRTEQGDSAMYLCASSSGEGGVIDTQYFGPGTRLTVL.

The CDR3 loop is CASSLGGGARYNEQFF. CDR3 coding DNA: TGTGCCAGCAGTTTGGGCGGGGGGGCCAGGTACAATGAGCAGTTCTTC. The chain has TRBV12-3 or TRBV12-4 and TRBJ2-1, with 9 bases lining up with TRBD2. V trimming: 3 bases; J trimming: 4 bases; junction bases outside the gene matches: 7. CDR3 length: 16 amino acids.

The chain combines TRBV7-2 with TRBJ2-1, with TRBD2 identical over 7 bases. The CDR3 has 13 residues. J was trimmed by 8 bases and V by 2 bases; bases with no gene match: 3. Germline CDR1 reads SGHTA; CDR2 reads FQGNSA. The CDR3: CASSLRLADEQFF. The CDR3 DNA follows: TGTGCCAGCAGCTTAAGACTAGCCGATGAGCAGTTCTTC.

V gene TRBV7-2 combines with J gene TRBJ2-7; no clear D. Germline CDR1 reads SGHTA; CDR2 reads FQGNSA. The length of the CDR3 is 14 residues. Trimming took 7 bases from V and 4 from J, leaving 17 bases between them. The CDR3 DNA sequence: TGTGCCAGCAACCAAAGGACGGAGACTTACGAGCAGTACTTC. Encoded protein: CASNQRTETYEQYF.

The J gene is TRBJ2-3, the V gene TRBV27; 7 bases align to TRBD2. V trimming: 3 bases; J trimming: 2 bases; junction bases outside the gene matches: 8. This CDR3 has 16 amino acids. CDR1 is MNHEY and CDR2 is SMNVEV in the germline V gene (reference sequence). In DNA, the CDR3 is TGTGCCAGCAGTTTCGGGGCGGGAGAAATCACAGATACGCAGTATTTT. Translated, it gives CASSFGAGEITDTQYF.

Only a few counts were recorded for this clonotype. The V gene is TRBV7-2, the J gene TRBJ2-5, with 13 bases that match TRBD2. This CDR3 spans 15 amino acids. Germline CDR1 and CDR2: SGHTA and FQGNSA. V gave up 6 bases and J gave up 3 bases; unmatched junction bases: 4. This CDR3 is CASSRGLAGKETQYF. DNA of the CDR3: TGTGCCAGCAGTCGGGGACTAGCGGGGAAAGAGACCCAGTACTTC. Variable domain in full (rest from reference TRBV7-2 and TRBJ2-5): GAGVSQSPSNKVTEKGKDVELRCDPISGHTALYWYRQSLGQGLEFLIYFQGNSAPDKSGLPSDRFSAERTGGSVSTLTIQRTQQEDSAVYLCASSRGLAGKETQYFGPGTRLLVL.

This clonotype was observed a handful of times. This chain links TRBV25-1 with TRBJ1-2; D ambiguous. The CDR3 runs to 13 residues. Germline V CDR1 and CDR2: MGHDK, SYGVNS. V lost 3 bases, J lost 4 bases, and 9 bases lay in between. CDR3 DNA sequence: TGTGCCAGCAGTGACCCAGGCGCCTATGGCTACACCTTC. Translated, it gives CASSDPGAYGYTF.

The chain joins TRBV20-1 to TRBJ2-3, with D possibly matching TRBD2 (5 bases). This CDR3 contains 14 residues. The germline CDR1 and CDR2 sequences are DFQATT and SNEGSKA (reference sequence). Trimming removed 6 bases from V and 1 base from J, with 14 bases in between. The CDR3 DNA reads as TGCAGTGCGACGGACTCTCCTCGCACAGATACGCAGTATTTT. It is translated as CSATDSPRTDTQYF.

This clonotype has more than one count but fewer than ten. As DNA, the CDR3 is TGTGCCACCAGTGAAGCGGCCAGGGGGCGTGATGAGCAGTTCTTC. Protein: CATSEAARGRDEQFF. This chain links TRBV24-1 with TRBJ2-1; TRBD1 aligns across 8 bases. Losses at the gene ends were 4 bases for V and 8 bases for J; bases not matched to a gene: 9. CDR3 length equals 15 residues. The germline V gene encodes CDR1 KGHDR and CDR2 SFDVKD.

The chain's CDR3 is CAISDRAGVTYEQYF. The CDR3 DNA follows: TGTGCCATCAGTGATCGAGCGGGGGTAACCTACGAGCAGTACTTC. The chain carries TRBV10-3 and TRBJ2-7; TRBD2 matches 8 bases. V lost 3 bases, J lost 2 bases, and 6 bases stayed unmatched. The CDR3 contains 15 residues. CDR1 is ENHRY, CDR2 SYGVKD, per germline.

J is TRBJ2-7 and V is TRBV20-1; TRBD1 matches at 7 bases. Germline trimming cut 4 bases from V and 8 bases from J; bases unmatched to any gene: 11. The CDR3 runs to 13 residues. Germline V gene sequence: CDR1 DFQATT, CDR2 SNEGSKA (reference sequence). This CDR3 reads CSAITRDRSKQYF. Here the CDR3 DNA reads TGCAGTGCTATAACAAGGGACAGATCGAAGCAGTACTTC.

This clonotype was observed a handful of times. The V call is TRBV2, the J call TRBJ2-3; a possible D gene is TRBD1 (6 bases). From germline, CDR1 is SNHLY and CDR2 FYNNEI. This CDR3 is built from 17 residues. The V end lost 2 bases, the J end lost 0 bases, and 15 bases lay between the germline ends. DNA of the CDR3: TGTGCCAGCAGTGAAACGGGACACAAACCTAGCACAGATACGCAGTATTTT. Translation: CASSETGHKPSTDTQYF.

The rearrangement uses TRBV5-1 and TRBJ2-7; TRBD1 matches at 10 bases. The better agreement between TRBJ2-5 and the DNA end casts doubt on the J call. The CDR3 is 15 residues long. Germline V CDR1 and CDR2: SGHRS, YFSETQ. In DNA, the CDR3 is TGCGCCAGCAGCTTTTACGGGACAGGGGATGAGACCCAGTACTTC. The encoded protein is CASSFYGTGDETQYF.

The chain employs TRBV27 and TRBJ2-1, with D maybe TRBD1 (5 bases). The DNA end favors TRBJ2-7, so the J call may be wrong. In germline, CDR1 is MNHEY, CDR2 SMNVEV (reference sequence). The CDR3 runs 15 residues. The CDR3 DNA sequence: TGTGCCACCACGAGTGGGGCAGTCCCCTACAATGAGCAGTACTTC. This encodes CATTSGAVPYNEQYF.

The chain uses TRBV2 and TRBJ2-4; 7 positions match TRBD1. The CDR3 has 16 amino acids. J was trimmed by 0 bases and V by 5 bases; bases with no gene match: 7. Germline values: CDR1 SNHLY, CDR2 FYNNEI. The CDR3 DNA is TGTGCCAGCAGTTGGGACAGCGAAATAGCCAAAAACATTCAGTACTTC. Its protein is CASSWDSEIAKNIQYF.

This clonotype has a handful of counts. This chain connects TRBV7-2 to TRBJ2-1; perhaps TRBD2 as D (6 bases). The germline V and J ends were trimmed by 3 bases and 11 bases, with 11 bases remaining between them. Germline V gives CDR1 SGHTA, CDR2 FQGNSA. This CDR3 has 12 amino acids. The CDR3 sequence: CASSFRDSQQFF. CDR3 nucleotide sequence: TGTGCCAGCAGCTTCCGGGACTCACAGCAGTTCTTC.